The 27 T cell receptor beta chains presented below share a single source sample, sequenced in a study of healthy donors' naive CD4 and CD8 T cells. Each TCR library used about 500 ng of total RNA and a linear amplification protocol. MiXCR, applied by TCRdb to the reads, yields one record per CDR3 protein. The table has roughly 200,000 distinct CDR3 sequences, about four fifths seen once. Sample: naive CD4+ and CD8+ T cells sorted from blood, pooled from several donors. The source is a pool of human donors in good health; the sample pools cells from several healthy donors.

The rearrangement joins TRBV11-2 to TRBJ2-1, with D tentatively TRBD2 (7 bases). The V end was cut by 1 base, the J end by 5 bases, with 18 bases between. CDR1 and CDR2 from the germline V gene are SGHAT and FQNNGV. The CDR3 is 17 residues long. The CDR3 nucleotides are TGTGCCAGCAGCTTAGGACGGGGGGCCGCTTTTGACAATGAGCAGTTCTTC. Residues: CASSLGRGAAFDNEQFF. Full variable domain (missing parts from reference TRBV11-2 and TRBJ2-1): EAGVAQSPRYKIIEKRQSVAFWCNPISGHATLYWYQQILGQGPKLLIQFQNNGVVDDSQLPKDRFSAERLKGVDSTLKIQPAKLEDSAVYLCASSLGRGAAFDNEQFFGPGTRLTVL.

This clonotype was detected only a few times. The V gene is TRBV29-1, the J gene TRBJ2-2; 8 bases agree with TRBD1. The CDR3 runs to 14 residues. Trimming at V came to 6 bases and at J to 5 bases, leaving 8 bases not matched to a gene. Germline CDR1 and CDR2: SQVTM and ANQGSEA. The CDR3 DNA follows: TGCAGCGTGAGGAAGACAGGGGAGACCGGGGAGCTGTTTTTT. Translating gives CSVRKTGETGELFF.

The V and J genes are TRBV11-2 and TRBJ2-3; D assignment may be TRBD1 or TRBD2 (9 bases each). V was trimmed by 2 bases and J by 3 bases, leaving 18 bases between them. This CDR3 has 17 residues. Germline loops: CDR1 SGHAT, CDR2 FQNNGV. CDR3 DNA sequence: TGTGCCAGCAGCTTAATGGCTAGCGGGACAGGGACAGATACGCAGTATTTT. It yields the protein CASSLMASGTGTDTQYF.

The chain couples TRBV5-1 to TRBJ2-1, with 13 bases aligning to TRBD2. The V segment lost 4 bases and the J segment 3 bases; nucleotides outside the gene matches: 4. The CDR3 sequence is 16 residues long. The V gene's germline CDR1 is SGHRS and CDR2 YFSETQ. CDR3 nucleotide sequence: TGCGCCAGCAGCGGCTGGACTAGCGGGGGCTACAATGAGCAGTTCTTC. Translating it yields CASSGWTSGGYNEQFF.

J is TRBJ2-1 and V is TRBV19, with D tentatively TRBD1 (5 bases). The CDR3 contains 13 residues. Germline CDR1 reads LNHDA; CDR2 reads SQIVND (reference sequence). With 6 bases removed from V and 9 bases from J, the gap between germline ends came to 15 bases. The CDR3 DNA reads TGTGCCAGTAGCATTCCGCCCCAGGGTGAGCAGTTCTTC. The encoded protein is CASSIPPQGEQFF.

This clonotype turned up a few times. The chain employs TRBV20-1 and TRBJ2-1, with TRBD2 matching over 8 bases. CDR1 DFQATT and CDR2 SNEGSKA come from the germline V gene (reference sequence). This CDR3 is built from 15 residues. With V trimmed by 1 base and J by 3 bases, 5 bases remained unmatched. CDR3 in amino acids: CSARAKAGVYNEQFF. DNA for the CDR3: TGCAGTGCTAGAGCGAAAGCGGGAGTCTACAATGAGCAGTTCTTC.

CDR3 nucleotides: TGTGCCAGCAGTTACGACCCAGGGGGCCTCACAGATACGCAGTATTTT. Amino acid sequence: CASSYDPGGLTDTQYF. The rearrangement joins TRBV6-5 to TRBJ2-3, with TRBD1 identical over 8 bases. V shed 2 bases, J shed 2 bases, and the junction held 6 bases outside the gene matches. From germline, CDR1 is MNHEY and CDR2 SVGAGI. The CDR3 is made up of 16 amino acids.

This sequence joins TRBV29-1 and TRBJ1-4; the D gene is possibly TRBD1 (6 bases). CDR1 is SQVTM and CDR2 is ANQGSEA in the germline V gene. The CDR3 spans 13 residues. Between the trimmed V and J ends, which lost 6 bases and 8 bases, there was a span of 16 bases. The CDR3 protein is CSVVVTGGEKLFF. The CDR3 region has the DNA TGCAGCGTCGTAGTAACGGGGGGCGAAAAACTGTTTTTT. The full variable domain, rest sourced from reference TRBV29-1 and TRBJ1-4, is SAVISQKPSRDICQRGTSLTIQCQVDSQVTMMFWYRQQPGQSLTLIATANQGSEATYESGFVIDKFPISRPNLTFSTLTVSNMSPEDSSIYLCSVVVTGGEKLFFGSGTQLSVL.

V and J are TRBV6-5 and TRBJ1-1; D is uncertain. V dropped 0 bases and J dropped 0 bases, with 17 bases sitting between them. CDR1 is MNHEY and CDR2 is SVGAGI in the germline V gene. This CDR3 spans 18 amino acids. The CDR3, as DNA: TGTGCCAGCAGTTACTCGATCCGATGGCTCAATATGAACACTGAAGCTTTCTTT. Residues: CASSYSIRWLNMNTEAFF.

Turning to this clonotype: The germline gene is not matched at one end of the junction; a read error may be the cause. The gene calls are TRBV29-1 and TRBJ2-1; 7 nucleotides match TRBD2. The germline CDR1 and CDR2 sequences are SQVTM and ANQGSEA. The CDR3 runs 12 residues. CDR3 nucleotides: TGCAGCTTCCTGACTAGCCGGGGTGAGCAATTCTTC. Encoded protein: CSFLTSRGEQFF.

CDR3 in amino acids: CASSYLAGGPTETQYF. The CDR3 nucleotides are TGTGCCAGCAGTTACCTAGCGGGAGGGCCGACGGAGACCCAGTACTTC. This sequence joins TRBV6-2 or TRBV6-3 and TRBJ2-5; the match to TRBD2 covers 12 bases. Germline CDR1 MNHEY, CDR2 SVGEGT. J lost 5 bases, V lost 2 bases, and 6 bases had no gene match. The CDR3 runs 16 residues.

As concerns this clonotype: Germline is not matched at one junction end, which may reflect a read error. V gene TRBV29-1 combines with J gene TRBJ2-5; 12 nucleotides match TRBD2. Per the germline V gene, CDR1 is SQVTM and CDR2 is ANQGSEA. There are 15 residues in the CDR3. Here the CDR3 DNA reads TGCAGCGTTGAGCTAGCGGGAGGGCTTCAAGAGGCCCAGTACTTC. It specifies CSVELAGGLQEAQYF.

The V and J genes are TRBV6-2 or TRBV6-3 and TRBJ2-1; D is ambiguous. The CDR3 spans 16 residues. The V gene lost 6 bases and the J gene lost 0 bases, with 15 bases spanning the gap. From germline, CDR1 is MNHEY and CDR2 SVGEGT. DNA for the CDR3: TGTGCCAGCAGGCTCGGAGCGTTGAGCTCCTACAATGAGCAGTTCTTC. It translates to CASRLGALSSYNEQFF.

V usage is TRBV29-1 and J usage is TRBJ2-1; the D gene could be TRBD1 or TRBD2 (5 bases each). Germline CDR1 SQVTM, CDR2 ANQGSEA. Trimming left V 6 bases short and J 8 bases short, with 14 bases between. This CDR3 has 12 residues. CDR3 bases: TGCAGCGTCCTGGGACCATCGGATGAGCAGTTCTTC. Its translation is CSVLGPSDEQFF.

This clonotype has only one observation. The chain employs TRBV20-1 and TRBJ2-7; D gene uncertain. The V gene lost 6 bases and the J gene lost 4 bases, with 10 bases spanning the gap. The CDR3 spans 11 residues. Germline V CDR1 and CDR2: DFQATT, SNEGSKA (reference sequence). The CDR3 protein is CSAPLGYEQYF. As DNA, the CDR3 is TGCAGTGCCCCGCTCGGATACGAGCAGTACTTC.

As DNA, the CDR3 is TGCAGCGTTGTCCGGGACATCCTCACCGGGGAGCTGTTTTTT. Encoded protein: CSVVRDILTGELFF. This chain connects TRBV29-1 to TRBJ2-2, with a weak D call TRBD1 (6 bases). Trimming pared 4 bases from V and 4 bases from J, leaving 13 bases between. The germline gives CDR1 SQVTM, CDR2 ANQGSEA. The CDR3 totals 14 residues.

This clonotype was found once. The chain carries TRBV5-6 and TRBJ2-1; D unclear. Per germline, CDR1 SGHDT and CDR2 YYEEEE. V shed 0 bases and J shed 4 bases, with 8 bases lying between them. This CDR3 contains 14 residues. The CDR3 reads CASSLGRLYNEQFF. The CDR3 DNA sequence: TGTGCCAGCAGCTTGGGTCGGTTATACAATGAGCAGTTCTTC.

J is TRBJ2-7 and V is TRBV6-5; no reliable D call. This CDR3 is built from 16 residues. Looked up from germline, CDR1 is MNHEY and CDR2 is SVGAGI. V was pared by 0 bases and J by 0 bases, with 12 bases between. CDR3 DNA sequence: TGTGCCAGCAGTTACTCTCGACCAGTAAGCTCCTACGAGCAGTACTTC. Its protein is CASSYSRPVSSYEQYF.

V gene TRBV30 combines with J gene TRBJ2-7, with D uncertain. CDR3 length: 13 residues. Germline V gene sequence: CDR1 GTSNPN, CDR2 SVGIG (reference sequence). Deletions cut 4 bases from V and 6 bases from J, with 16 bases between. This chain's CDR3 is CAWKVPPRREQYF. In DNA form, the CDR3 reads TGTGCCTGGAAAGTACCCCCGAGACGCGAGCAGTACTTC.

This clonotype has more than one count but fewer than ten. The chain combines TRBV29-1 with TRBJ2-7; D gene ambiguous. Germline lookup yields CDR1 SQVTM and CDR2 ANQGSEA. The CDR3 extends over 12 amino acids. V dropped 4 bases and J dropped 2 bases, with 9 bases sitting between them. CDR3 nucleotide sequence: TGCAGCGTTGTGGAGTCGACCTACGAGCAGTACTTC. Translating it yields CSVVESTYEQYF.

Written as DNA, the CDR3 is TGCAGCGTCTCCAGGGGACAGGGGTTAGGGTACGAGCAGTACTTC. This sequence encodes CSVSRGQGLGYEQYF. V gene TRBV29-1 combines with J gene TRBJ2-7, with 10 bases lining up with TRBD1. The CDR3 has 15 amino acids. The V gene's germline CDR1 is SQVTM and CDR2 ANQGSEA. V trimming: 6 bases; J trimming: 4 bases; junction bases outside the gene matches: 12.

The chain combines TRBV29-1 with TRBJ1-1; TRBD1 matches 10 bases. Per the germline V gene, CDR1 is SQVTM and CDR2 is ANQGSEA. The ends lost 7 bases at V and 1 base at J; junction bases unmatched: 6. There are 14 residues in the CDR3. The CDR3 coding sequence is TGCAGCGCCGGGACAGGGGCAACGAACACTGAAGCTTTCTTT. Translation: CSAGTGATNTEAFF. Variable domain in full (rest from reference TRBV29-1 and TRBJ1-1): SAVISQKPSRDICQRGTSLTIQCQVDSQVTMMFWYRQQPGQSLTLIATANQGSEATYESGFVIDKFPISRPNLTFSTLTVSNMSPEDSSIYLCSAGTGATNTEAFFGQGTRLTVV.

The chain couples TRBV6-6 to TRBJ2-1; a possible D gene is TRBD1 (5 bases). Between the trimmed V and J ends, which lost 2 bases and 8 bases, there was a span of 7 bases. Germline lookup yields CDR1 MNHNY and CDR2 SVGAGI (reference sequence). This CDR3 spans 12 amino acids. CDR3 in amino acids: CASSYEGDEQFF. DNA of the CDR3: TGTGCCAGCAGTTACGAAGGGGATGAGCAGTTCTTC.

This sequence joins TRBV15 and TRBJ2-1; 7 bases map to TRBD2. Germline assignment: CDR1 LNHNV and CDR2 YYDKDF (reference sequence). The CDR3 consists of 18 residues. V lost 0 bases and J lost 8; bases outside the gene matches: 16. The CDR3 sequence is CATSRETARDYGPHEQFF. Written as DNA, the CDR3 is TGTGCCACCAGCAGAGAGACGGCCCGGGACTACGGACCACATGAGCAGTTCTTC.

V and J are TRBV7-9 and TRBJ1-2, with D maybe TRBD1 (5 bases). Per the germline V gene, CDR1 is SEHNR and CDR2 is FQNEAQ (reference sequence). V gave up 5 bases and J gave up 5 bases, with 21 bases separating them. CDR3 length: 16 amino acids. The CDR3 region is CASSGVGAEPVYGYTF. The CDR3 nucleotides read TGTGCCAGCAGCGGGGTAGGGGCAGAACCGGTTTATGGCTACACCTTC.

The chain recombines TRBV29-1 with TRBJ2-7; D gene ambiguous. Trimming removed 4 bases from V and 5 bases from J, with 12 bases in between. The CDR3 is 12 amino acids. The germline V gene has CDR1 SQVTM and CDR2 ANQGSEA. The CDR3 DNA is TGCAGCGTTGGACACTTAACGAACGAGCAGTACTTC. Its protein product is CSVGHLTNEQYF.

This clonotype was observed a handful of times. The chain has TRBV29-1 and TRBJ1-1, with TRBD1 identical over 9 bases. Germline values: CDR1 SQVTM, CDR2 ANQGSEA. This CDR3 is built from 12 residues. Trimming cost V 7 bases and J 1 base; bases outside gene matches: 1. In DNA form, the CDR3 reads TGCAGCGGGGGACAGGGGAACACTGAAGCTTTCTTT. The encoded protein is CSGGQGNTEAFF.